Detailed here is one TCR beta chain. This specimen comes from a study of STAT5B mutations in CD4+ large granular lymphocyte leukemia. This was a survey-level run. Method: immunoSEQ multiplex PCR; TCRdb's copy keeps in-frame clones and lacks some. The data hold tens of thousands of clones, with about 85% observed a single time. Germline assignment: CDR1 WSHSY and CDR2 SAAADI. Trimming stripped 3 bases from V and 5 bases from J, with 11 bases between. The CDR3 loop spans 13 amino acids. The clonotype was recovered from a human donor in good health. The chain couples TRBV10-2 to TRBJ2-7; tentatively, D is TRBD1 (8 bases). Material for sequencing was CD4+ T cells from blood buffy coats. CDR3 loop: CASSEQGGHEQYF. CDR3 coding DNA: TGCGCCAGCAGTGAACAGGGGGGGCACGAGCAGTACTTC.